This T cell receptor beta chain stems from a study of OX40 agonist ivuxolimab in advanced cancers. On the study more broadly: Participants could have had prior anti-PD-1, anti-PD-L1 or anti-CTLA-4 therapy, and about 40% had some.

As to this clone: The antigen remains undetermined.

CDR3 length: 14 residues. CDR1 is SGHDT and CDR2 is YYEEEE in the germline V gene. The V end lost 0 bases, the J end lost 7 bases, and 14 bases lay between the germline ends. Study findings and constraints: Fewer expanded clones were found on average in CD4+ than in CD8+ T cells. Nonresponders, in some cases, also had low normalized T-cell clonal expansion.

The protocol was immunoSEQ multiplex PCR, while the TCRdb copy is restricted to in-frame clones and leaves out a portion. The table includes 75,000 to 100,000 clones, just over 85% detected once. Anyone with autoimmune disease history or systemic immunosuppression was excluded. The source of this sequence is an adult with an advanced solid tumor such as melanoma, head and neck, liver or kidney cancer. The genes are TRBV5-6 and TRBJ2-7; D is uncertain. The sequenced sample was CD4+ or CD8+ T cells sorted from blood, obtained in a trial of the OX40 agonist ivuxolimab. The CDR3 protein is CASSLVLAGGEQYF. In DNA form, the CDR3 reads TGTGCCAGCAGCTTGGTTCTGGCAGGTGGTGAGCAGTACTTC.